This is a list of T cell receptor beta chains from one sample in a study of blood T cell repertoires in COVID-19. This table comes from immunoSEQ multiplex PCR, and its TCRdb copy is limited to in-frame clones, with some not included. The sample holds about 110,000 clones, around 90% seen once. Sample: peripheral blood. The origin of the receptors is a woman aged 25 to 39 with acute or convalescent COVID-19. CDR3s include the opening cysteine and the closing phenylalanine or tryptophan. D genes are given only for firm matches. Expanded clones get a size class; other rows say once, few or many, or leave the size out.

size | J | D | V | CDR3 | DNA
once | TRBJ2-1 | TRBD1 | TRBV3-1/TRBV3-2 | CASSHPLGDRGNNEQFF | TGTGCCAGCAGCCACCCCTTGGGGGACAGGGGAAACAATGAGCAGTTCTTC
. | TRBJ2-7 | . | TRBV28 | CASSSLSAEQYF | TGTGCCAGCAGTTCTCTGAGTGCCGAGCAGTACTTC
. | TRBJ1-1 | TRBD1 | TRBV3-1/TRBV3-2 | CASSQEIRDRSYMNTEAFF | TGTGCCAGCAGCCAAGAGATAAGGGACAGGAGTTACATGAACACTGAAGCTTTCTTT
once | TRBJ2-5 | TRBD2 | TRBV7-2 | CASSYPPGTRLVTQYF | TGTGCCAGCAGCTACCCACCCGGGACTAGACTCGTGACCCAGTACTTC
once | TRBJ1-3 | . | TRBV11-2 | CASSLVSGDLGNTIYF | TGTGCCAGCAGCTTAGTTTCCGGGGATTTAGGAAACACCATATATTTT
. | TRBJ2-1 | . | TRBV5-8 | CASSLVGTSRSNEQFF | TGTGCCAGCAGCTTGGTCGGGACATCCAGGTCCAATGAGCAGTTCTTC
. | TRBJ1-5 | TRBD1 | TRBV18 | CASGTGSNQPQHF | TGTGCCAGCGGGACAGGGTCCAATCAGCCCCAGCATTTT
. | TRBJ2-7 | . | TRBV12-3/TRBV12-4 | CASSLEGDLWYF | TGTGCCAGCAGTTTAGAGGGGGATTTATGGTACTTC
. | TRBJ2-1 | . | TRBV28 | CASMGLASYNEQFF | TGTGCCAGCATGGGGCTTGCCTCCTACAATGAGCAGTTCTTC
. | TRBJ2-7 | TRBD2 | TRBV7-6 | CASSLTTSGSYEQYF | TGTGCCAGCAGCTTAACTACTAGCGGGAGTTACGAGCAGTACTTC
. | TRBJ2-7 | . | TRBV4-2 | CASSPSRAAEQYF | TGTGCCAGCAGCCCGAGCAGGGCTGCCGAGCAGTACTTC
. | TRBJ2-1 | TRBD2 | TRBV19 | CASSISSGVHNEQFF | TGTGCCAGTAGTATCTCTAGCGGTGTTCACAATGAGCAGTTCTTC
once | TRBJ2-2 | . | TRBV30 | CAWRGHRSRLTGELFF | TGTGCCTGGAGAGGGCACAGGAGTAGGCTGACCGGGGAGCTGTTTTTT
. | TRBJ1-5 | . | TRBV6-5 | CVPGGALGNQPQHF | TGCGTCCCGGGCGGGGCGCTGGGCAATCAGCCCCAGCATTTT
once | TRBJ2-3 | . | TRBV12-5 | CASGLSKRDTQYF | TGTGCTAGTGGTTTGTCGAAGAGAGATACGCAGTATTTT
. | TRBJ1-1 | . | TRBV7-2 | CASSPWAVNTEAFF | TGTGCCAGCAGCCCATGGGCCGTGAACACTGAAGCTTTCTTT
. | TRBJ2-3 | . | TRBV11-3 | CASSLGTRGTADTQYF | TGTGCCAGCAGCTTAGGCACCAGGGGTACCGCAGATACGCAGTATTTT
. | TRBJ1-2 | . | TRBV4-1 | CASSQETAGPGYTF | TGCGCCAGCAGCCAAGAAACGGCAGGCCCTGGCTACACCTTC
. | TRBJ1-6 | . | TRBV5-1 | CASSLSQDNNSPLHF | TGCGCCAGCAGCTTGTCACAGGATAATAATTCACCCCTCCACTTT
. | TRBJ2-2 | . | TRBV3-1/TRBV3-2 | CASSSWGANTGELFF | TGTGCCAGCAGCAGCTGGGGAGCAAACACCGGGGAGCTGTTTTTT
. | TRBJ2-2 | TRBD2 | TRBV18 | CASSPTSGLAGFGELFF | TGTGCCAGCTCACCAACCTCGGGACTAGCGGGGTTTGGGGAGCTGTTTTTT
once | TRBJ2-1 | TRBD2 | TRBV12-3/TRBV12-4 | CASSGLDYNEQFF | TGTGCCAGCAGTGGACTAGACTACAATGAGCAGTTCTTC
. | TRBJ2-2 | TRBD1 | TRBV27 | CASRIQNRGRLLNTGELFF | TGTGCCAGCAGGATACAGAACAGGGGCCGCCTTCTAAACACCGGGGAGCTGTTTTTT
. | TRBJ2-2 | TRBD2 | TRBV7-2 | CASSLWTSGNTGELFF | TGTGCCAGCAGCTTATGGACTAGCGGGAACACCGGGGAGCTGTTTTTT
. | TRBJ2-7 | TRBD2 | TRBV4-3 | CARRRMAGASYEQYF | TGCGCCAGACGCAGGATGGCGGGAGCCTCCTACGAGCAGTACTTC
. | TRBJ1-1 | . | TRBV3-1/TRBV3-2 | CASSQPGANTEAFF | TGTGCCAGCAGCCAACCAGGGGCGAACACTGAAGCTTTCTTT
. | TRBJ1-2 | . | TRBV11-2 | CASSRDRRGEGYTF | TGTGCCAGCAGCCGCGACCGACGGGGGGAGGGCTACACCTTC
. | TRBJ2-5 | TRBD2 | TRBV6-2/TRBV6-3 | CASSLGLAGGGETQYF | TGTGCCAGCAGCCTCGGACTAGCGGGGGGGGGAGAGACCCAGTACTTC
. | TRBJ1-3 | TRBD1 | TRBV18 | CASSPITGENSGNTIYF | TGTGCCAGCTCACCAATTACAGGGGAAAACTCTGGAAACACCATATATTTT
. | TRBJ1-2 | . | TRBV6-5 | CASWRGFGYTF | TGTGCCAGCTGGAGAGGGTTTGGCTACACCTTC
. | TRBJ2-2 | . | TRBV29-1 | CSVARGSGELFF | TGCAGCGTGGCCCGGGGGTCCGGGGAGCTGTTTTTT
once | TRBJ1-1 | . | TRBV3-1/TRBV3-2 | CASSQGSTHTEAFF | TGTGCCAGCAGCCAAGGTAGCACCCACACTGAAGCTTTCTTT
. | TRBJ1-1 | . | TRBV20-1 | CSARDGRGAFF | TGCAGTGCTAGAGATGGCAGGGGAGCTTTCTTT
. | TRBJ2-5 | . | TRBV27 | CASSLTAPNQETQYF | TGTGCCAGCAGTTTAACTGCGCCTAACCAAGAGACCCAGTACTTC
. | TRBJ1-2 | . | TRBV7-6 | CASSYQEGLYGYTF | TGTGCCAGCAGCTACCAGGAGGGCCTCTATGGCTACACCTTC
. | TRBJ1-1 | TRBD1 | TRBV5-5 | CASSPEDRLDTEAFF | TGTGCCAGCAGCCCGGAGGACAGGTTGGACACTGAAGCTTTCTTT
. | TRBJ2-3 | TRBD2 | TRBV27 | CASSFLGGADTQYF | TGTGCCAGCAGTTTTTTGGGAGGGGCAGATACGCAGTATTTT
. | TRBJ2-3 | TRBD2 | TRBV30 | CAWTPGLGTDTQYF | TGTGCCTGGACCCCCGGACTAGGCACAGATACGCAGTATTTT
. | TRBJ1-2 | TRBD1 | TRBV6-5 | CASNRGRGYGYTF | TGTGCCAGCAATAGGGGGCGCGGCTATGGCTACACCTTC
. | TRBJ1-6 | TRBD1 | TRBV10-3 | CAIRPGDRVNSPLHF | TGTGCCATCCGACCTGGGGACAGGGTAAATTCACCCCTCCACTTT
. | TRBJ1-4 | . | TRBV15 | CATTGGISANEKLFF | TGTGCCACCACCGGGGGGATTTCTGCTAATGAAAAACTGTTTTTT
. | TRBJ2-1 | . | TRBV7-2 | CASSVQGANEQFF | TGTGCCAGCAGCGTACAGGGAGCTAATGAGCAGTTCTTC
. | TRBJ2-3 | . | TRBV18 | CASSPRRSWRGTTDTQYF | TGTGCCAGCTCACCACGGCGGAGTTGGCGGGGTACCACAGATACGCAGTATTTT
once | TRBJ2-1 | . | TRBV7-9 | CASSLATASLFF | TGTGCCAGCAGCTTAGCCACAGCATCACTGTTCTTC
. | TRBJ1-5 | TRBD1 | TRBV19 | CASSTLKQGSQPQHF | TGTGCCAGTAGTACCCTCAAACAGGGGTCTCAGCCCCAGCATTTT
. | TRBJ1-5 | . | TRBV6-1 | CASSEWDTNQPQHF | TGTGCCAGCAGTGAATGGGACACCAATCAGCCCCAGCATTTT
. | TRBJ1-5 | TRBD1 | TRBV6-5 | CASSNTGGGNQPQHF | TGTGCCAGCAGTAACACAGGGGGCGGCAATCAGCCCCAGCATTTT
. | TRBJ2-1 | TRBD2 | TRBV4-3 | CASSPGGPANEQFF | TGCGCCAGCAGCCCGGGAGGGCCAGCCAATGAGCAGTTCTTC
few | TRBJ2-3 | . | TRBV9 | CASSAQTYTDTQYF | TGTGCCAGCAGCGCTCAGACTTACACAGATACGCAGTATTTT
. | TRBJ1-2 | . | TRBV28 | CASSLLARSNYGYTF | TGTGCCAGCAGCCTCTTAGCCCGGAGTAACTATGGCTACACCTTC
. | TRBJ1-2 | . | TRBV19 | CASSPLEGDGYTF | TGTGCCAGTTCCCCCCTTGAGGGGGATGGCTACACCTTC
few | TRBJ1-5 | TRBD1 | TRBV7-2 | CASSQDREEWHQPQHF | TGTGCCAGCAGCCAGGACAGGGAGGAATGGCATCAGCCCCAGCATTTT
. | TRBJ1-2 | . | TRBV10-3 | CAIRGDGSYGYTF | TGTGCCATCAGGGGGGACGGGAGCTATGGCTACACCTTC
. | TRBJ1-4 | . | TRBV5-1 | CASSYGLGGANEKLFF | TGCGCCAGCAGCTACGGCCTCGGGGGGGCTAATGAAAAACTGTTTTTT
. | TRBJ2-1 | TRBD1 | TRBV14 | CASSPRTGGNEQFF | TGTGCCAGCAGCCCACGGACAGGGGGGAATGAGCAGTTCTTC
. | TRBJ1-5 | . | TRBV23-1 | CASSQIPLFHRDQPQHF | TGCGCCAGCAGTCAAATCCCGCTTTTTCACAGGGATCAGCCCCAGCATTTT